This is a list of T cell receptor beta chains from one sample in a study of T cell responses to AZD1222 COVID-19 vaccine. Some clones are missing from TCRdb's copy, which holds only in-frame ones; the method was immunoSEQ multiplex PCR. The repertoire holds approximately 150,000 clones, with approximately 90% as singletons. Sequenced material: peripheral blood, taken 28 days after the second AZD1222 dose. The receptor set was obtained from an adult who received the AZD1222 COVID-19 vaccine. The CDR3 runs from the conserved cysteine through the conserved F or W. Fields, in order: CDR3 length, D gene, J gene, V gene, clone size, CDR3 DNA, CDR3 protein. The D gene is left open where the match is weak. Size is stated for part of the rows, as once, few or many counts, or as a class when the clone is expanded.

CDR3 length: 13
D gene: .
J gene: TRBJ1-4
V gene: TRBV6-5
clone size: once
CDR3 DNA: TGTGCCAGCAGTCGGGCCCTCGGCGAAAAACTGTTTTTT
CDR3 protein: CASSRALGEKLFF

CDR3 length: 17
D gene: .
J gene: TRBJ1-1
V gene: TRBV5-8
clone size: .
CDR3 DNA: TGTGCCAGCAGCTTGGTTCCGTTGGGGTCAACGGACACTGAAGCTTTCTTT
CDR3 protein: CASSLVPLGSTDTEAFF

CDR3 length: 12
D gene: .
J gene: TRBJ1-2
V gene: TRBV9
clone size: .
CDR3 DNA: TGTGCCAGCACCTCCGGGTGGGAGGGCTACACCTTC
CDR3 protein: CASTSGWEGYTF

CDR3 length: 14
D gene: .
J gene: TRBJ1-1
V gene: TRBV2
clone size: .
CDR3 DNA: TGTGCCAGCAGCACAACACAGGGAGGGGCTGAAGCTTTCTTT
CDR3 protein: CASSTTQGGAEAFF

CDR3 length: 14
D gene: TRBD2
J gene: TRBJ2-1
V gene: TRBV27
clone size: .
CDR3 DNA: TGTGCCAGCAGCTCCGGGACTAGCTCTGGTGAGCAGTTCTTC
CDR3 protein: CASSSGTSSGEQFF

CDR3 length: 14
D gene: .
J gene: TRBJ1-2
V gene: TRBV9
clone size: .
CDR3 DNA: TGTGCCAGCACCGAGAGTGTGGACAGTGACGGCTACACCTTC
CDR3 protein: CASTESVDSDGYTF

CDR3 length: 14
D gene: .
J gene: TRBJ1-1
V gene: TRBV6-5
clone size: .
CDR3 DNA: TGTGCCAGCAGTCCCCGGGACGGCAACACTGAAGCTTTCTTT
CDR3 protein: CASSPRDGNTEAFF

CDR3 length: 16
D gene: TRBD1
J gene: TRBJ1-2
V gene: TRBV10-3
clone size: .
CDR3 DNA: TGTGCCATCAGTGAGCCACAGGGGGCCAAAGTGTCTGGCTACACCTTC
CDR3 protein: CAISEPQGAKVSGYTF

CDR3 length: 16
D gene: .
J gene: TRBJ1-5
V gene: TRBV5-6
clone size: .
CDR3 DNA: TGTGCCAGCAGCTGGATGGGGGGCTCGGGCAATCAGCCCCAGCATTTT
CDR3 protein: CASSWMGGSGNQPQHF

CDR3 length: 15
D gene: .
J gene: TRBJ1-2
V gene: TRBV19
clone size: .
CDR3 DNA: TGTGCCAGTAGTATAGTAGGAGGGGGTAACTATGGCTACACCTTC
CDR3 protein: CASSIVGGGNYGYTF

CDR3 length: 15
D gene: .
J gene: TRBJ1-2
V gene: TRBV19
clone size: .
CDR3 DNA: TGTGCCGGGAGGATCCGACCAAGAGCTAACTATGGCTACACCTTC
CDR3 protein: CAGRIRPRANYGYTF

CDR3 length: 12
D gene: .
J gene: TRBJ2-7
V gene: TRBV12-3/TRBV12-4
clone size: .
CDR3 DNA: TGTGCCAGCGGTCCGACTAGTCGCGAGCAGTACTTC
CDR3 protein: CASGPTSREQYF

CDR3 length: 17
D gene: .
J gene: TRBJ2-3
V gene: TRBV7-8
clone size: .
CDR3 DNA: TGTGCCAGCAGCTCAACCGTGACAGGTTTGGAGACAGATACGCAGTATTTT
CDR3 protein: CASSSTVTGLETDTQYF

CDR3 length: 15
D gene: .
J gene: TRBJ1-5
V gene: TRBV19
clone size: .
CDR3 DNA: TGTGCCAGTAGTATAGAGACCCTTAGCAATCAGCCCCAGCATTTT
CDR3 protein: CASSIETLSNQPQHF

CDR3 length: 13
D gene: TRBD2
J gene: TRBJ2-7
V gene: TRBV30
clone size: .
CDR3 DNA: TGTGCCTGTAAGCTAGCGGGGACCTACGAGCAGTACTTC
CDR3 protein: CACKLAGTYEQYF

CDR3 length: 15
D gene: .
J gene: TRBJ2-1
V gene: TRBV9
clone size: .
CDR3 DNA: TGTGCCAGCAGCGTAGACATTCGTTCCTACAATGAGCAGTTCTTC
CDR3 protein: CASSVDIRSYNEQFF

CDR3 length: 12
D gene: .
J gene: TRBJ2-2
V gene: TRBV12-3/TRBV12-4
clone size: few
CDR3 DNA: TGTGCCAGCAGTTTTCTGGTCGGGGAGCTGTTTTTT
CDR3 protein: CASSFLVGELFF

CDR3 length: 12
D gene: .
J gene: TRBJ1-2
V gene: TRBV25-1
clone size: .
CDR3 DNA: TGTGCCAGCAGTGAACCAGGGATTGGCTACACCTTC
CDR3 protein: CASSEPGIGYTF

CDR3 length: 14
D gene: .
J gene: TRBJ1-1
V gene: TRBV5-4
clone size: few
CDR3 DNA: TGTGCCAGCAGCCTGACTTCCTCGAACACTGAAGCTTTCTTT
CDR3 protein: CASSLTSSNTEAFF

CDR3 length: 18
D gene: .
J gene: TRBJ1-3
V gene: TRBV11-2
clone size: .
CDR3 DNA: TGTGCCAGCAGCTTAACGGGCTGGGTGGGGTCGAAAGGAAACACCATATATTTT
CDR3 protein: CASSLTGWVGSKGNTIYF

CDR3 length: 18
D gene: TRBD2
J gene: TRBJ2-3
V gene: TRBV5-4
clone size: once
CDR3 DNA: TGTGCCAGCAGCTTGCGCAGGGAGGGAACGGGGAGCACAGATACGCAGTATTTT
CDR3 protein: CASSLRREGTGSTDTQYF

CDR3 length: 15
D gene: TRBD1
J gene: TRBJ2-2
V gene: TRBV9
clone size: .
CDR3 DNA: TGTGCCAGCAGCCCCCAGGGACAGATCACCGGGGAGCTGTTTTTT
CDR3 protein: CASSPQGQITGELFF

CDR3 length: 14
D gene: .
J gene: TRBJ1-1
V gene: TRBV4-1
clone size: once
CDR3 DNA: TGCGCCAGCAGCCAAGAGGCACTAAACACTGAAGCTTTCTTT
CDR3 protein: CASSQEALNTEAFF

CDR3 length: 16
D gene: TRBD1
J gene: TRBJ2-2
V gene: TRBV7-2
clone size: once
CDR3 DNA: TGTGCCAGCAGCTTAACCCGGGACAGTAACACCGGGGAGCTGTTTTTT
CDR3 protein: CASSLTRDSNTGELFF

CDR3 length: 12
D gene: .
J gene: TRBJ2-7
V gene: TRBV6-5
clone size: .
CDR3 DNA: TGTGCCAGCAAGGTCCCTTCCGGCGAGCAGTACTTC
CDR3 protein: CASKVPSGEQYF

CDR3 length: 16
D gene: TRBD2
J gene: TRBJ2-5
V gene: TRBV2
clone size: .
CDR3 DNA: TGTGCCAGCAGTGGATATCTAGCGGGGGCCCAAGAGACCCAGTACTTC
CDR3 protein: CASSGYLAGAQETQYF

CDR3 length: 15
D gene: .
J gene: TRBJ1-6
V gene: TRBV30
clone size: .
CDR3 DNA: TGTGCCTGGAGCCACACAACAAGAAATGGTTCACCCCTCCACTTT
CDR3 protein: CAWSHTTRNGSPLHF

CDR3 length: 15
D gene: TRBD1
J gene: TRBJ1-4
V gene: TRBV6-5
clone size: .
CDR3 DNA: TGTGCCAGCAGTCTCAAGACAGGGGCTAATGAAAAACTGTTTTTT
CDR3 protein: CASSLKTGANEKLFF

CDR3 length: 14
D gene: TRBD1
J gene: TRBJ1-2
V gene: TRBV10-3
clone size: .
CDR3 DNA: TGTGCCACTCTCAGGGGGTCAGCTAACTATGGCTACACCTTC
CDR3 protein: CATLRGSANYGYTF

CDR3 length: 13
D gene: TRBD2
J gene: TRBJ2-1
V gene: TRBV5-1
clone size: .
CDR3 DNA: TGCGCCAGCAGCCGGGACGGGAGGGATGAGCAGTTCTTC
CDR3 protein: CASSRDGRDEQFF

CDR3 length: 12
D gene: .
J gene: TRBJ1-2
V gene: TRBV6-5
clone size: few
CDR3 DNA: TGTGCCAGCAGTCGCTCACGGGCGGGCTACACCTTC
CDR3 protein: CASSRSRAGYTF

CDR3 length: 14
D gene: .
J gene: TRBJ2-2
V gene: TRBV6-5
clone size: .
CDR3 DNA: TGTGCCAGCAGAACCGGGGACAACACCGGGGAGCTGTTTTTT
CDR3 protein: CASRTGDNTGELFF

CDR3 length: 16
D gene: .
J gene: TRBJ1-1
V gene: TRBV7-2
clone size: .
CDR3 DNA: TGTGCCAGCAGCTTGAGGGGTCGGCCAGTGAACACTGAAGCTTTCTTT
CDR3 protein: CASSLRGRPVNTEAFF

CDR3 length: 15
D gene: .
J gene: TRBJ1-3
V gene: TRBV11-2
clone size: once
CDR3 DNA: TGTGCCAGCAGCTTAGGATCGATCTCTGGAAACACCATATATTTT
CDR3 protein: CASSLGSISGNTIYF

CDR3 length: 16
D gene: .
J gene: TRBJ2-3
V gene: TRBV5-4
clone size: .
CDR3 DNA: TGTGCCAGCAGCTCCCTGGAGGGGGCGCTCACAGATACGCAGTATTTT
CDR3 protein: CASSSLEGALTDTQYF

CDR3 length: 15
D gene: TRBD1
J gene: TRBJ1-5
V gene: TRBV11-2
clone size: .
CDR3 DNA: TGTGCCAGCAGCTTAGGACAGGGAGTCAATCAGCCCCAGCATTTT
CDR3 protein: CASSLGQGVNQPQHF